The rows below give T cell receptor beta chains drawn from one sample of a study of blood T cell repertoires in COVID-19. Sequencing used immunoSEQ multiplex PCR; TCRdb keeps in-frame clones, though not all of them. This table has 140,000 or so clones, roughly 80% appearing once. Sequencing was performed on peripheral blood. The receptor set was obtained from a man aged 70-80 years who had recovered from COVID-19. CDR3s include the opening cysteine and the closing phenylalanine or tryptophan. Each record gives: V gene, CDR3 length, J gene, clone size, D gene, CDR3 DNA, CDR3 protein. D genes are given only for firm matches. Size values are once, few and many counts, or a class for expanded clones, and some rows have none.

V gene: TRBV2; CDR3 length: 15; J gene: TRBJ2-7; clone size: NA; D gene: NA; CDR3 DNA: TGTGCCAGCAGTGAGGGCCGTTCCGGGACCTACGAGCAGTACTTC; CDR3 protein: CASSEGRSGTYEQYF
V gene: TRBV11-2; CDR3 length: 12; J gene: TRBJ2-1; clone size: few; D gene: NA; CDR3 DNA: TGTGCCAGCAGCTTAGTTAGGGGTGAGCAGTTCTTC; CDR3 protein: CASSLVRGEQFF
V gene: TRBV5-1; CDR3 length: 17; J gene: TRBJ2-7; clone size: NA; D gene: TRBD2; CDR3 DNA: TGCGCCAGCAGCTTGGCCCGGACTAGCGGAACTCTCTACGAGCAGTACTTC; CDR3 protein: CASSLARTSGTLYEQYF
V gene: TRBV6-5; CDR3 length: 15; J gene: TRBJ1-5; clone size: many; D gene: NA; CDR3 DNA: TGTGCCAGCACGACCCGAGAGGGAGGCAATCAGCCCCAGCATTTT; CDR3 protein: CASTTREGGNQPQHF
V gene: TRBV4-1; CDR3 length: 15; J gene: TRBJ2-5; clone size: NA; D gene: TRBD1; CDR3 DNA: TGCGCCAGCAGCCAACCAACAGGGGTGGACGAGACCCAGTACTTC; CDR3 protein: CASSQPTGVDETQYF
V gene: TRBV10-3; CDR3 length: 14; J gene: TRBJ1-1; clone size: NA; D gene: TRBD1; CDR3 DNA: TGTGCCATCAGTAGGGCGGACAGGGCCACTGAAGCTTTCTTT; CDR3 protein: CAISRADRATEAFF
V gene: TRBV7-9; CDR3 length: 15; J gene: TRBJ2-7; clone size: NA; D gene: NA; CDR3 DNA: TGTGCCAGCAGCTTAGTTAGCGGTGGGTTCTACGAGCAGTACTTC; CDR3 protein: CASSLVSGGFYEQYF
V gene: TRBV3-1/TRBV3-2; CDR3 length: 13; J gene: TRBJ2-7; clone size: NA; D gene: NA; CDR3 DNA: TGTGCCAGCAGCCAGGAAGCGGAGTACGAGCAGTACTTC; CDR3 protein: CASSQEAEYEQYF
V gene: TRBV7-9; CDR3 length: 15; J gene: TRBJ2-1; clone size: NA; D gene: TRBD2; CDR3 DNA: TGTGCCAGCAGCTTAGCCCTAGCGGGAGGGGCTGAGCAGTTCTTC; CDR3 protein: CASSLALAGGAEQFF
V gene: TRBV3-1/TRBV3-2; CDR3 length: 14; J gene: TRBJ1-1; clone size: NA; D gene: NA; CDR3 DNA: TGTGCCAGCAGCCTGGGGCCGACGAACACTGAAGCTTTCTTT; CDR3 protein: CASSLGPTNTEAFF
V gene: TRBV15; CDR3 length: 15; J gene: TRBJ1-1; clone size: NA; D gene: TRBD1; CDR3 DNA: TGTGCCACCAGCAGAGATCAGACAGGGGTTACTGAAGCTTTCTTT; CDR3 protein: CATSRDQTGVTEAFF
V gene: TRBV10-3; CDR3 length: 14; J gene: TRBJ2-7; clone size: NA; D gene: TRBD1; CDR3 DNA: TGTGCCATCAGTGAGTCGACAGGGGGCTACGAGCAGTACTTC; CDR3 protein: CAISESTGGYEQYF
V gene: TRBV27; CDR3 length: 16; J gene: TRBJ2-1; clone size: NA; D gene: TRBD2; CDR3 DNA: TGTGCCAGCAGTTTATTGGTGGGAGGGCCTTACAATGAGCAGTTCTTC; CDR3 protein: CASSLLVGGPYNEQFF
V gene: TRBV7-2; CDR3 length: 13; J gene: TRBJ2-7; clone size: NA; D gene: NA; CDR3 DNA: TGTGCCAGCAGCTTAACTCCCTCCTACGAGCAGTACTTC; CDR3 protein: CASSLTPSYEQYF
V gene: TRBV18; CDR3 length: 14; J gene: TRBJ2-3; clone size: NA; D gene: TRBD2; CDR3 DNA: TGTGCCAGCTCACCGCGGGGGGCCACAGATACGCAGTATTTT; CDR3 protein: CASSPRGATDTQYF
V gene: TRBV19; CDR3 length: 13; J gene: TRBJ2-7; clone size: NA; D gene: TRBD1; CDR3 DNA: TGTGCCAGTAGTGACAGGGCAGGATACGAGCAGTACTTC; CDR3 protein: CASSDRAGYEQYF
V gene: TRBV5-4; CDR3 length: 15; J gene: TRBJ2-7; clone size: NA; D gene: TRBD2; CDR3 DNA: TGTGCCAGCAGCTTGGTGGCTAGCGGGAACTACGAGCAGTACTTC; CDR3 protein: CASSLVASGNYEQYF
V gene: TRBV10-2; CDR3 length: 15; J gene: TRBJ2-5; clone size: NA; D gene: TRBD2; CDR3 DNA: TGCGCCAGCAGTGGGACTAGCGGGAGTGGTGAGACCCAGTACTTC; CDR3 protein: CASSGTSGSGETQYF
V gene: TRBV28; CDR3 length: 16; J gene: TRBJ2-3; clone size: NA; D gene: TRBD2; CDR3 DNA: TGTGCCAGCAGTGAGACTAGCGGGAGGAGGACAAATACGCAGTATTTT; CDR3 protein: CASSETSGRRTNTQYF
V gene: TRBV9; CDR3 length: 16; J gene: TRBJ1-1; clone size: NA; D gene: NA; CDR3 DNA: TGTGCCAGCAGCGTAGGGTTACAGCTCAGGAACACTGAAGCTTTCTTT; CDR3 protein: CASSVGLQLRNTEAFF
V gene: TRBV7-9; CDR3 length: 16; J gene: TRBJ2-2; clone size: NA; D gene: TRBD2; CDR3 DNA: TGTGCCAGCAGCCCCCGGGTTAGCGGGAGTGGCGGGGAGCTGTTTTTT; CDR3 protein: CASSPRVSGSGGELFF
V gene: TRBV2; CDR3 length: 15; J gene: TRBJ2-7; clone size: NA; D gene: TRBD2; CDR3 DNA: TGTGCCAGCAGTGAACTAGCGGGAGGCTTATACGAGCAGTACTTC; CDR3 protein: CASSELAGGLYEQYF
V gene: TRBV3-1/TRBV3-2; CDR3 length: 14; J gene: TRBJ1-6; clone size: few; D gene: NA; CDR3 DNA: TGTGCCAGCAACCATCAGGGAACATCTTCACCCCTCCACTTT; CDR3 protein: CASNHQGTSSPLHF
V gene: TRBV6-2/TRBV6-3; CDR3 length: 17; J gene: TRBJ2-3; clone size: NA; D gene: TRBD2; CDR3 DNA: TGTGCCAGCAGTTACGTTCTAGCGGGAGGCCCCGGGGATACGCAGTATTTT; CDR3 protein: CASSYVLAGGPGDTQYF
V gene: TRBV5-8; CDR3 length: 14; J gene: TRBJ2-3; clone size: NA; D gene: TRBD1; CDR3 DNA: TGTGCCAGCAGCTCCCCGACAGGGGTAGATACGCAGTATTTT; CDR3 protein: CASSSPTGVDTQYF
V gene: TRBV2; CDR3 length: 14; J gene: TRBJ2-3; clone size: NA; D gene: NA; CDR3 DNA: TGTGCCAGCAGTGGACAGCACTCCACAGATACGCAGTATTTT; CDR3 protein: CASSGQHSTDTQYF
V gene: TRBV24-1; CDR3 length: 12; J gene: TRBJ2-2; clone size: NA; D gene: NA; CDR3 DNA: TGTGCCACCAGTCTGGGGCCCGGGGAGCTGTTTTTT; CDR3 protein: CATSLGPGELFF
V gene: TRBV6-5; CDR3 length: 11; J gene: TRBJ2-7; clone size: NA; D gene: NA; CDR3 DNA: TGTGCCAGCAGCCAAATCTACGAGCAGTACTTC; CDR3 protein: CASSQIYEQYF
V gene: TRBV25-1; CDR3 length: 15; J gene: TRBJ2-1; clone size: NA; D gene: NA; CDR3 DNA: TGTGCCAGCAGTGCGCCCTCGGGAAGCCCCGGTGAGCAGTTCTTC; CDR3 protein: CASSAPSGSPGEQFF
V gene: TRBV6-5; CDR3 length: 16; J gene: TRBJ2-7; clone size: NA; D gene: TRBD1; CDR3 DNA: TGTGCCAGCAGTTACTACTCAGGGACAGGGGCCTACGAGCAGTACTTC; CDR3 protein: CASSYYSGTGAYEQYF
V gene: TRBV19; CDR3 length: 11; J gene: TRBJ2-7; clone size: NA; D gene: NA; CDR3 DNA: TGTGCCAGTAGTTACGGCTACGAGCAGTACTTC; CDR3 protein: CASSYGYEQYF
V gene: TRBV29-1; CDR3 length: 13; J gene: TRBJ2-6; clone size: NA; D gene: NA; CDR3 DNA: TGCAGCGCCCGACAACCTGGGGCCAACGTCCTGACTTTC; CDR3 protein: CSARQPGANVLTF
V gene: TRBV30; CDR3 length: 12; J gene: TRBJ2-7; clone size: NA; D gene: NA; CDR3 DNA: TGTGCCTGGACCGCAGGATCCCCGGAGCAGTACTTC; CDR3 protein: CAWTAGSPEQYF
V gene: TRBV7-8; CDR3 length: 14; J gene: TRBJ2-3; clone size: once; D gene: NA; CDR3 DNA: TGTGCCAGCAGCGTCAGGGTTAGCACAGATACGCAGTATTTT; CDR3 protein: CASSVRVSTDTQYF
V gene: TRBV7-8; CDR3 length: 14; J gene: TRBJ2-7; clone size: NA; D gene: TRBD2; CDR3 DNA: TGTGCCAGCAGCACTGCTAGCGGTACTTACGAGCAGTACTTC; CDR3 protein: CASSTASGTYEQYF
V gene: TRBV7-2; CDR3 length: 15; J gene: TRBJ2-7; clone size: NA; D gene: NA; CDR3 DNA: TGTGCCAGCAGCTTAGACGGGAGTGTATCCTACGAGCAGTACTTC; CDR3 protein: CASSLDGSVSYEQYF
V gene: TRBV6-6; CDR3 length: 15; J gene: TRBJ1-1; clone size: NA; D gene: NA; CDR3 DNA: TGTGCCAGCAGTAGTCACTACTCCCTGAACACTGAAGCTTTCTTT; CDR3 protein: CASSSHYSLNTEAFF
V gene: TRBV5-6; CDR3 length: 14; J gene: TRBJ2-7; clone size: NA; D gene: TRBD2; CDR3 DNA: TGTGCCAGCAGCGGCGGACTAGCTGTCGGCGAGCAGTACTTC; CDR3 protein: CASSGGLAVGEQYF
V gene: TRBV10-3; CDR3 length: 15; J gene: TRBJ2-2; clone size: NA; D gene: TRBD1; CDR3 DNA: TGTGCCATCAGTGAGCCGGACAGGCACACCGGGGAGCTGTTTTTT; CDR3 protein: CAISEPDRHTGELFF
V gene: TRBV27; CDR3 length: 15; J gene: TRBJ2-2; clone size: NA; D gene: NA; CDR3 DNA: TGTGCCAGCAGTTTTGTTGCGGGTTCCTTCGGGGAGCTGTTTTTT; CDR3 protein: CASSFVAGSFGELFF
V gene: TRBV7-9; CDR3 length: 18; J gene: TRBJ2-2; clone size: NA; D gene: NA; CDR3 DNA: TGTGCCAGCAGCCTATTTAGGGGCGAGAAACCGAACACCGGGGAGCTGTTTTTT; CDR3 protein: CASSLFRGEKPNTGELFF
V gene: TRBV3-1/TRBV3-2; CDR3 length: 15; J gene: TRBJ2-4; clone size: NA; D gene: TRBD2; CDR3 DNA: TGTGCCAGCAGCCAAGTCTCTGCGGGAGAGGACATTCAGTACTTC; CDR3 protein: CASSQVSAGEDIQYF
V gene: TRBV7-9; CDR3 length: 14; J gene: TRBJ1-6; clone size: NA; D gene: NA; CDR3 DNA: TGTGCCAGCAGCTTCAGTTGGGGCGTATCACCCCTCCACTTT; CDR3 protein: CASSFSWGVSPLHF
V gene: TRBV12-3/TRBV12-4; CDR3 length: 12; J gene: TRBJ2-3; clone size: NA; D gene: NA; CDR3 DNA: TGTGCCAGCAGCAACAGGGTAGATACGCAGTATTTT; CDR3 protein: CASSNRVDTQYF
V gene: TRBV11-2; CDR3 length: 13; J gene: TRBJ2-5; clone size: once; D gene: NA; CDR3 DNA: TGTGCCAGCAGCCCGATCCAGGGGGAGACCCAGTACTTC; CDR3 protein: CASSPIQGETQYF
V gene: TRBV9; CDR3 length: 15; J gene: TRBJ2-1; clone size: NA; D gene: TRBD2; CDR3 DNA: TGTGCCAGCAGCGTAAGACTAGCGAGCTACAATGAGCAGTTCTTC; CDR3 protein: CASSVRLASYNEQFF
V gene: TRBV3-1/TRBV3-2; CDR3 length: 17; J gene: TRBJ2-1; clone size: NA; D gene: NA; CDR3 DNA: TGTGCCAGCAGCCAAGCCCGGTCCTTCGTTGGTGTCGATGAGCAGTTCTTC; CDR3 protein: CASSQARSFVGVDEQFF
V gene: TRBV11-3; CDR3 length: 17; J gene: TRBJ1-5; clone size: once; D gene: TRBD1; CDR3 DNA: TGTGCCAGCAGCTCCGAGTTTCCCCTGGGGACAGATCAGCCCCAGCATTTT; CDR3 protein: CASSSEFPLGTDQPQHF
V gene: TRBV7-2; CDR3 length: 15; J gene: TRBJ1-3; clone size: many; D gene: NA; CDR3 DNA: TGTGCCAGCAGCGCGCCGATCGGGGGTGGAAACACCATATATTTT; CDR3 protein: CASSAPIGGGNTIYF
V gene: TRBV10-3; CDR3 length: 13; J gene: TRBJ1-2; clone size: NA; D gene: TRBD1; CDR3 DNA: TGTGCCATCACTCCAGGGGGCCTCTATGGCTACACCTTC; CDR3 protein: CAITPGGLYGYTF
V gene: TRBV7-3; CDR3 length: 15; J gene: TRBJ2-2; clone size: NA; D gene: TRBD2; CDR3 DNA: TGTGCCAGCAGCTTAGCGGGAGAGATAACCGGGGAGCTGTTTTTT; CDR3 protein: CASSLAGEITGELFF
V gene: TRBV5-1; CDR3 length: 15; J gene: TRBJ1-6; clone size: NA; D gene: NA; CDR3 DNA: TGCGCCAGCAGCTTGGTACTCTCCTATAATTCACCCCTCCACTTT; CDR3 protein: CASSLVLSYNSPLHF
V gene: TRBV7-9; CDR3 length: 13; J gene: TRBJ1-2; clone size: NA; D gene: TRBD1; CDR3 DNA: TGTGCCAGCAGCTTTGGACAGGACTATGGCTACACCTTC; CDR3 protein: CASSFGQDYGYTF
V gene: TRBV7-2; CDR3 length: 16; J gene: TRBJ2-1; clone size: NA; D gene: NA; CDR3 DNA: TGTGCCAGCAGCCTACAGGGACCTACTACTGGCAATGAGCAGTTCTTC; CDR3 protein: CASSLQGPTTGNEQFF
V gene: TRBV7-2; CDR3 length: 14; J gene: TRBJ2-7; clone size: once; D gene: NA; CDR3 DNA: TGTGCCAGCAGTGCGGATGTTTTCAACGGGGAGCAGTACTTC; CDR3 protein: CASSADVFNGEQYF
V gene: TRBV7-2; CDR3 length: 15; J gene: TRBJ1-3; clone size: NA; D gene: NA; CDR3 DNA: TGTGCCAGCAGCTTAGCGGCTAGGGGTACGGACACCATATATTTT; CDR3 protein: CASSLAARGTDTIYF
V gene: TRBV19; CDR3 length: 13; J gene: TRBJ2-1; clone size: few; D gene: NA; CDR3 DNA: TGTGCCAGTACAGGGGCAGGGCCGGATGAGCAGTTCTTC; CDR3 protein: CASTGAGPDEQFF
V gene: TRBV14; CDR3 length: 15; J gene: TRBJ2-1; clone size: NA; D gene: NA; CDR3 DNA: TGTGCCAGCAGTGAGGGGGTGTCGTTGTACAATGAGCAGTTCTTC; CDR3 protein: CASSEGVSLYNEQFF
V gene: TRBV18; CDR3 length: 15; J gene: TRBJ1-5; clone size: NA; D gene: TRBD1; CDR3 DNA: TGTGCCAGCTCACCAAGCGGACAGGGAGGGCAGCCCCAGCATTTT; CDR3 protein: CASSPSGQGGQPQHF
V gene: TRBV9; CDR3 length: 18; J gene: TRBJ2-3; clone size: NA; D gene: TRBD2; CDR3 DNA: TGTGCCAGCAGCGTAGGGCGGGGGGCAGAACCCCACACAGATACGCAGTATTTT; CDR3 protein: CASSVGRGAEPHTDTQYF